This TCR beta chain is from a study of blood T cell repertoires in COVID-19. The repertoire was sequenced with immunoSEQ multiplex PCR; TCRdb's copy has only in-frame clones and lacks some. Among a few hundred thousand clones, approximately 82% were seen once, and the ten largest hold 3% to 4.5%. The source material was peripheral blood. The TCR was taken from a woman older than 75 with acute or convalescent COVID-19.

The CDR3 is CASSTQGLMNTEAFF. CDR3 coding DNA: TGTGCCAGTAGTACCCAAGGACTCATGAACACTGAAGCTTTCTTT. The rearrangement links TRBV19 to TRBJ1-1; D gene unclear. The V gene lost 4 bases and the J gene lost 0 bases, with 12 bases spanning the gap. The CDR3 totals 15 residues. The germline V gene encodes CDR1 LNHDA and CDR2 SQIVND (reference sequence).